This entry concerns a single T cell receptor beta chain. The data were taken from a study of response to subunit inactivated influenza vaccine. TCRdb redid the calling of the RT-PCR reads with MiXCR, one entry per CDR3 protein. The sample carries about 780,000 distinct CDR3 sequences, approximately 17% recorded once. The CDR3 runs 16 residues. V lost 6 bases and J lost 3; bases outside the gene matches: 9. Sequencing used PBMCs from blood, obtained 5 to 6 days after vaccination. The receptor comes from a man aged 50-59 years who received an inactivated influenza vaccine. The genes are TRBV12-3 or TRBV12-4 and TRBJ1-4, with 8 nucleotides matching TRBD1. The CDR3 region is CASRVRQGRANEKLFF. CDR3 coding DNA: TGTGCCAGCAGGGTCCGACAGGGGAGGGCTAATGAAAAACTGTTTTTT.